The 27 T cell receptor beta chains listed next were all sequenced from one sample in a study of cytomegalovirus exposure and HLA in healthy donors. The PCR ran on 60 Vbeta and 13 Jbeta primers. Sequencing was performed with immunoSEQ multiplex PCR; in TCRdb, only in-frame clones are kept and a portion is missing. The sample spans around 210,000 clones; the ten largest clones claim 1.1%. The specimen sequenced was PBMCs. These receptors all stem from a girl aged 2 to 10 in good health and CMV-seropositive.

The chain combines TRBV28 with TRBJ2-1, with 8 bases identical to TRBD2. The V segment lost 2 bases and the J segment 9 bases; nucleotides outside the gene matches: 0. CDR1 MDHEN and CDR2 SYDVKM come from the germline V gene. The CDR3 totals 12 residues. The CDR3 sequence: CASSLTSGEQFF. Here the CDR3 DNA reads TGTGCCAGCAGTTTAACTAGCGGTGAGCAGTTCTTC.

The DNA of the CDR3 is TGTGCCAGCTCATTTAGTAGCGGGAGGGCCCACAATGAGCAGTTCTTC. Translating gives CASSFSSGRAHNEQFF. This rearrangement joins TRBV18 to TRBJ2-1; TRBD2 agrees at 11 bases. The junction had 8 bases not matched to a gene; V was cut back by 5 bases and J by 5 bases. This CDR3 is 16 amino acids long. The germline V gene has CDR1 KGHSH and CDR2 LQKENI.

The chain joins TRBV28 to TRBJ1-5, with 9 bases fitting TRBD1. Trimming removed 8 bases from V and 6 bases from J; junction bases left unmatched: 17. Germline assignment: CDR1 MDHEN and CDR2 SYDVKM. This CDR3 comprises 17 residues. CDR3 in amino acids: CASDEVPRDREFQPQHF. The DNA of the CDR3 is TGTGCCAGCGACGAAGTCCCCCGGGACAGGGAATTTCAGCCCCAGCATTTT.

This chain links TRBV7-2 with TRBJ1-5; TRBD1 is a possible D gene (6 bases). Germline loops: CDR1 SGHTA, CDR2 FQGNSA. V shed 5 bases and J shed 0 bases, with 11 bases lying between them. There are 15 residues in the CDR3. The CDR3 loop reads CASSRTAYSNQPQHF. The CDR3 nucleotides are TGTGCCAGCAGCCGGACAGCTTATAGCAATCAGCCCCAGCATTTT.

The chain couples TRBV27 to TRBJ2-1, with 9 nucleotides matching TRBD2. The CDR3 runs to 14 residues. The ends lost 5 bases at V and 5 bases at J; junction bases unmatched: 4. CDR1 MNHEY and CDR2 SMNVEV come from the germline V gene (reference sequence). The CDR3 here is CASSRTSANNEQFF. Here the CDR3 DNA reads TGTGCCAGCAGTCGGACTAGCGCGAACAATGAGCAGTTCTTC.

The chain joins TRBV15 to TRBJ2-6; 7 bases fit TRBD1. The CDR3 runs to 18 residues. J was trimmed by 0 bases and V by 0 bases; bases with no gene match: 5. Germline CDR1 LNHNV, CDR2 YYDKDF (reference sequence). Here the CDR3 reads CATSRDLTGISGANVLTF. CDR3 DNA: TGTGCCACCAGCAGAGACCTGACAGGGATCTCTGGGGCCAACGTCCTGACTTTC.

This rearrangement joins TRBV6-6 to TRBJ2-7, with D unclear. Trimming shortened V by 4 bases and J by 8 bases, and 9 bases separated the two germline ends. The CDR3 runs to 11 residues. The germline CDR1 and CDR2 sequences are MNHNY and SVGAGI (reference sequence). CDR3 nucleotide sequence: TGTGCCAGCAGTTTAGCTGGCCAGCAGTACTTC. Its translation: CASSLAGQQYF.

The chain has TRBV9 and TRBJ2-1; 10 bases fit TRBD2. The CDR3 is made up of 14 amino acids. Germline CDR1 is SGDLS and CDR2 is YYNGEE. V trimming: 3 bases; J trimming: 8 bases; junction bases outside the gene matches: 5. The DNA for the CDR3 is TGTGCCAGCAGCGCGGCTAGCGGGAGTTATGAGCAGTTCTTC. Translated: CASSAASGSYEQFF.

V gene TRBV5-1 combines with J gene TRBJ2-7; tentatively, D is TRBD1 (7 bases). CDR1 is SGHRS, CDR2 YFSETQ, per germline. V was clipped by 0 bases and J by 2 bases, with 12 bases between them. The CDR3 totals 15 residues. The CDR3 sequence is CASSLVPGGTYEQYF. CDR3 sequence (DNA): TGCGCCAGCAGCTTGGTACCAGGGGGGACCTACGAGCAGTACTTC.

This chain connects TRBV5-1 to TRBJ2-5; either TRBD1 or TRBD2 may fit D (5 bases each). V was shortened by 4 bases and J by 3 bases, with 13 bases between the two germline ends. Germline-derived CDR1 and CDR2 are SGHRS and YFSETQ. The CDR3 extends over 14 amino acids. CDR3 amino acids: CASSMDSREETQYF. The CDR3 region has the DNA TGCGCCAGCAGCATGGACTCCAGGGAAGAGACCCAGTACTTC.

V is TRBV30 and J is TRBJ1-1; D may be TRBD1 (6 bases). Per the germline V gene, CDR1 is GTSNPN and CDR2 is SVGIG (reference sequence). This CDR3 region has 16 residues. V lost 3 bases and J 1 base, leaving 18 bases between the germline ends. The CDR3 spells CAWRGGGGQRNTEAFF. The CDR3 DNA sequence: TGTGCCTGGAGGGGGGGAGGGGGGCAGAGGAACACTGAAGCTTTCTTT. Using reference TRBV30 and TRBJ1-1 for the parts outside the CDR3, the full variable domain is SQTIHQWPATLVQPVGSPLSLECTVEGTSNPNLYWYRQAAGRGLQLLFYSVGIGQISSEVPQNLSASRPQDRQFILSSKKLLLSDSGFYLCAWRGGGGQRNTEAFFGQGTRLTVV.

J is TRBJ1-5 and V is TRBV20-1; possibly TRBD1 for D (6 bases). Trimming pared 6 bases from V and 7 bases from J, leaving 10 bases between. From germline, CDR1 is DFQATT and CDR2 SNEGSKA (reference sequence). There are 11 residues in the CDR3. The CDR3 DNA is TGCAGTGCAAAAGGGACACAGCCCCAGCATTTT. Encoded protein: CSAKGTQPQHF.

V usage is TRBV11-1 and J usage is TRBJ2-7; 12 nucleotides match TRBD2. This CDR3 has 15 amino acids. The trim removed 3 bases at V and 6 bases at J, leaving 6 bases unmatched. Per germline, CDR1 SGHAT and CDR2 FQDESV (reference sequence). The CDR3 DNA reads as TGTGCCAGCAGCTTCGGACTAGCGGGGTCGACCGAGCAGTACTTC. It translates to CASSFGLAGSTEQYF. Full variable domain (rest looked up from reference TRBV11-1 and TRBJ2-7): EAEVAQSPRYKITEKSQAVAFWCDPISGHATLYWYRQILGQGPELLVQFQDESVVDDSQLPKDRFSAERLKGVDSTLKIQPAELGDSAMYLCASSFGLAGSTEQYFGPGTRLTVT.

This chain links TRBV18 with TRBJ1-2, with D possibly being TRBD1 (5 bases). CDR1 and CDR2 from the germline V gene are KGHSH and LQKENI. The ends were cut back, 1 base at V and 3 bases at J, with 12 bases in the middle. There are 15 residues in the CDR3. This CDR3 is CASSPQEGQDYGYTF. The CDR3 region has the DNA TGTGCCAGCTCACCACAGGAGGGGCAGGACTATGGCTACACCTTC.

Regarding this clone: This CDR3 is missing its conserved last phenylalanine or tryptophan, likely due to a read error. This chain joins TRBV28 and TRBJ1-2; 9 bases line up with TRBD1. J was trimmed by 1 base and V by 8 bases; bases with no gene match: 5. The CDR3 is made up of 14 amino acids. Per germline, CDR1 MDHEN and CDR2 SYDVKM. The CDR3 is CASQYRGLNYGYTS. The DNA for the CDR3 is TGTGCCAGCCAGTACAGGGGGCTTAACTATGGCTACACCTCC.

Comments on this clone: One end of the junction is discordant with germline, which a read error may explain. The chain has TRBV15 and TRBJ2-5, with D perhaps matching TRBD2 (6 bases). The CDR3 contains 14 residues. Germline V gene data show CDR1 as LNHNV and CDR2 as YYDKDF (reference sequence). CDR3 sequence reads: CATSRDGGAETQYF. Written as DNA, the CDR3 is TGTGCTACCAGCAGAGACGGGGGAGCAGAGACCCAGTACTTC.

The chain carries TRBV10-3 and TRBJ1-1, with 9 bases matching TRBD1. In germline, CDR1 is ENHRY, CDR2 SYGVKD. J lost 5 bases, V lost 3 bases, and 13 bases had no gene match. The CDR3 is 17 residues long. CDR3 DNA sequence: TGTGCCATCAGTGAAGGAACAGGGGGCGAAGTATTAACTGAAGCTTTCTTT. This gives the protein CAISEGTGGEVLTEAFF.

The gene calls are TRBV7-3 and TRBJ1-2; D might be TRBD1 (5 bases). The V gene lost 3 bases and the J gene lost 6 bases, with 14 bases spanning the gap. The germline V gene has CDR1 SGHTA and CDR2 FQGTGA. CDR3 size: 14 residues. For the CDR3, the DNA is TGTGCCAGCAGCTTCGACGGGGGAAAAGATGGCTACACCTTC. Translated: CASSFDGGKDGYTF.

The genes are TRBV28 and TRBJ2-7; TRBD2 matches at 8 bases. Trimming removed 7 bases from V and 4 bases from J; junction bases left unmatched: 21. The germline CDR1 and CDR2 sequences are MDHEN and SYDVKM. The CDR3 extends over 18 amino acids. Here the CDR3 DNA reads TGTGCCAGCACCGCTTTTGGGGATATAGCGGGGAAGGCGTACGAGCAGTACTTC. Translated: CASTAFGDIAGKAYEQYF.

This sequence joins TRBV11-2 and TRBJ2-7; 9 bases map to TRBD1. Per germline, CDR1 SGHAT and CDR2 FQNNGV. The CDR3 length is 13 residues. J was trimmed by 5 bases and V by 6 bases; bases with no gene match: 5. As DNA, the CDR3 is TGTGCCAGCAGAAGACAGGGGGAGGACGAGCAGTACTTC. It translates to CASRRQGEDEQYF. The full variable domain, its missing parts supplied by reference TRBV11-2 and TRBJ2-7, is EAGVAQSPRYKIIEKRQSVAFWCNPISGHATLYWYQQILGQGPKLLIQFQNNGVVDDSQLPKDRFSAERLKGVDSTLKIQPAKLEDSAVYLCASRRQGEDEQYFGPGTRLTVT.

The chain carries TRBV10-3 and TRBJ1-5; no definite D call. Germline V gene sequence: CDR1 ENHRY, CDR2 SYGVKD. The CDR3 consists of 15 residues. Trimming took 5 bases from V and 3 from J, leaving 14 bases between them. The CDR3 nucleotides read TGTGCCATCAGTAGCGACCCACCCACCAATCAGCCCCAGCATTTT. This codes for CAISSDPPTNQPQHF.

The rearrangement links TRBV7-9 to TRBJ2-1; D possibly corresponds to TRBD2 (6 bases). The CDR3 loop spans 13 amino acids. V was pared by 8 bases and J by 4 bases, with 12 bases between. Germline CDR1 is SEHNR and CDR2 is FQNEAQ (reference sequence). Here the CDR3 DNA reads TGTGCCAGCGGCACTAGCCCGTACAATGAGCAGTTCTTC. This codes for CASGTSPYNEQFF.

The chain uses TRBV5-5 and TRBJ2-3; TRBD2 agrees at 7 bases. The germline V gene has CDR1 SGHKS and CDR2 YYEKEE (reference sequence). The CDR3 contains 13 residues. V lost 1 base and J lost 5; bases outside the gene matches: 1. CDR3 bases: TGTGCCAGCAGCTTGAGCGGGGTAGATACGCAGTATTTT. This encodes CASSLSGVDTQYF.

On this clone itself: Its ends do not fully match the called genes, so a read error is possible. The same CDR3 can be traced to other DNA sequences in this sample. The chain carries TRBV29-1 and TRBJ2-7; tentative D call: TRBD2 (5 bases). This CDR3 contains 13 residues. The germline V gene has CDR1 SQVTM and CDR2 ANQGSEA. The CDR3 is CSVEERNPYEQYF. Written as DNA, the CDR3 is TGCAGCGTTGAGGAGCGGAACCCCTACGAACAGTACTTC.

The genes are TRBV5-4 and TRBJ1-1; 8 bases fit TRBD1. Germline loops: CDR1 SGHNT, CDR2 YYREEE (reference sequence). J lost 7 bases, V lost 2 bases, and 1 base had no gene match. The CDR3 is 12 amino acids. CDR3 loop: CASSFGQGEAFF. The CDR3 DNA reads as TGTGCCAGCAGCTTTGGACAGGGTGAAGCTTTCTTT.

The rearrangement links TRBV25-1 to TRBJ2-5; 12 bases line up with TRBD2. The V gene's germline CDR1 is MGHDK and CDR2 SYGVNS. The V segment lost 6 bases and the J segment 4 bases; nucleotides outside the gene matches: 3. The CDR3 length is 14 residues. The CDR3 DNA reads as TGTGCCAGCAGAATGGGACTAGCGGGAGAGACCCAGTACTTC. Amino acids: CASRMGLAGETQYF.

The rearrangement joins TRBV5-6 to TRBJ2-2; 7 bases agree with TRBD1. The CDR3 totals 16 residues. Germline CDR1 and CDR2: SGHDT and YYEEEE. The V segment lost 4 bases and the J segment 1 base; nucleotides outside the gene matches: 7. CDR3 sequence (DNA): TGTGCCAGCAGCCTGACAGGGACCCGGAACACCGGGGAGCTGTTTTTT. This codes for CASSLTGTRNTGELFF. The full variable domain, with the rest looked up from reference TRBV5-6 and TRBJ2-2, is DAGVTQSPTHLIKTRGQQVTLRCSPKSGHDTVSWYQQALGQGPQFIFQYYEEEERQRGNFPDRFSGHQFPNYSSELNVNALLLGDSALYLCASSLTGTRNTGELFFGEGSRLTVL.